Sequencing of this T cell receptor (beta chain) was carried out in a study of T cell repertoires in cytomegalovirus infection. TCRdb re-called the reads with MiXCR, one entry per CDR3 protein. In the table there are some 220,000 distinct CDR3 sequences, 5% to 8.5% of which are singletons. This clonotype has ten or more counts. The source is a human donor in good health (CMV status not recorded). Some clones in this sample may be carry-over from other donors' samples. The sequencing sample was made of PBMCs.

Written as DNA, the CDR3 is TGTGCCAGCAAACTCGAGCGGGGCAGCACCGGGGAGCTGTTTTTT. Translation gives CASKLERGSTGELFF. The chain recombines TRBV19 with TRBJ2-2; the match to TRBD2 covers 7 bases. Looked up from germline, CDR1 is LNHDA and CDR2 is SQIVND (reference sequence). The CDR3 consists of 15 residues. J gave up 4 bases and V 9 bases, and 11 bases lay outside the gene matches. Combining the CDR3 with reference TRBV19 and TRBJ2-2 gives the whole variable domain DGGITQSPKYLFRKEGQNVTLSCEQNLNHDAMYWYRQDPGQGLRLIYYSQIVNDFQKGDIAEGYSVSREKKESFPLTVTSAQKNPTAFYLCASKLERGSTGELFFGEGSRLTVL.